These T cell receptor beta chains were read from a single sample in a study of T-cell memory formation after mild COVID-19. TCRdb processed the 5' RACE reads anew with MiXCR; each CDR3 protein has one entry. The table lists around 510,000 distinct CDR3 sequences, about 22% of them singletons. Sequenced: PBMCs or a T cell subset sorted from them (not recorded which). The source is an adult woman who had mild COVID-19 (a few samples of this study predate the infection). Cell type and time point are not known. CDR3s include the opening cysteine and the closing phenylalanine or tryptophan. The D gene is left open where the match is weak. A row's size may be missing; if present it is once, few, many or a size class.

v_gene: TRBV9; d_gene: -; j_gene: TRBJ2-3; len: 14; abundance: few; CDR3nt: TGTGCCAGCAGCGTAGGACTGAGCGGGGATACGCAGTATTTT; CDR3aa: CASSVGLSGDTQYF
v_gene: TRBV12-3/TRBV12-4; d_gene: -; j_gene: TRBJ1-5; len: 18; abundance: few; CDR3nt: TGTGCCAGCAGCCCCGTAGTCCCGGGGGAATATAGCAATCAGCCCCAGCATTTT; CDR3aa: CASSPVVPGEYSNQPQHF
v_gene: TRBV29-1; d_gene: -; j_gene: TRBJ2-1; len: 17; abundance: -; CDR3nt: TGCAGCGTTGGCCCCCTCCAGCGGCACTCCTCCTACAATGAGCAGTTCTTC; CDR3aa: CSVGPLQRHSSYNEQFF
v_gene: TRBV5-1; d_gene: TRBD1; j_gene: TRBJ2-1; len: 15; abundance: many; CDR3nt: TGCGCCAGCAGCTTGGGACAGGGGAGATACAATGAGCAGTTCTTC; CDR3aa: CASSLGQGRYNEQFF
v_gene: TRBV12-3/TRBV12-4; d_gene: -; j_gene: TRBJ1-3; len: 11; abundance: -; CDR3nt: TGTGCCAGCAGTCCACGGGAAACCATATATTTT; CDR3aa: CASSPRETIYF
v_gene: TRBV5-6; d_gene: TRBD2; j_gene: TRBJ2-2; len: 17; abundance: -; CDR3nt: TGTGCCAGCAGGAAGCCGGGGAGCGGGAAACTAACCGGGGAGCTGTTTTTT; CDR3aa: CASRKPGSGKLTGELFF
v_gene: TRBV7-9; d_gene: -; j_gene: TRBJ1-5; len: 12; abundance: few; CDR3nt: TGTGCCAGCAGCCCGGTCGGGCAGCCCCAGCATTTT; CDR3aa: CASSPVGQPQHF
v_gene: TRBV5-1; d_gene: TRBD1; j_gene: TRBJ1-2; len: 14; abundance: many; CDR3nt: TGCGCCAGCACCCGGGACAGGGGTAACTATGGCTACACCTTC; CDR3aa: CASTRDRGNYGYTF
v_gene: TRBV24-1; d_gene: -; j_gene: TRBJ1-5; len: 14; abundance: -; CDR3nt: TGTGCCACCAGTGATTTTGGAAACAATCAGCCCCAGCATTTT; CDR3aa: CATSDFGNNQPQHF
v_gene: TRBV5-1; d_gene: -; j_gene: TRBJ1-1; len: 16; abundance: -; CDR3nt: TGCGCCAGCAGCTTGGGGGAGGGAGGATGGGAGGCTGAAGCTTTCTTT; CDR3aa: CASSLGEGGWEAEAFF
v_gene: TRBV28; d_gene: -; j_gene: TRBJ2-2; len: 16; abundance: -; CDR3nt: TGTGCCAGCCGTCTTACGGGCGCTCCTAACACCGGGGAGCTGTTTTTT; CDR3aa: CASRLTGAPNTGELFF
v_gene: TRBV9; d_gene: -; j_gene: TRBJ1-2; len: 12; abundance: -; CDR3nt: TGTGCCAGCAGCATTTCGGGGGGAGGCTACACCTTC; CDR3aa: CASSISGGGYTF
v_gene: TRBV30; d_gene: -; j_gene: TRBJ2-1; len: 15; abundance: -; CDR3nt: TGTGCCTGGAGCTGGGATGGGACACCCGGGAATGAGCAGTTCTTC; CDR3aa: CAWSWDGTPGNEQFF
v_gene: TRBV5-1; d_gene: TRBD2; j_gene: TRBJ2-3; len: 17; abundance: few; CDR3nt: TGCGCCAGCAGCTCATTAACTAGCGGGGGGAGCACAGATACGCAGTATTTT; CDR3aa: CASSSLTSGGSTDTQYF
v_gene: TRBV13; d_gene: -; j_gene: TRBJ2-7; len: 12; abundance: many; CDR3nt: TGTGCCAGCAGCTCCACGGGCGGTCCCCAGTACTTC; CDR3aa: CASSSTGGPQYF
v_gene: TRBV30; d_gene: TRBD2; j_gene: TRBJ2-7; len: 20; abundance: -; CDR3nt: TGTGCCTGGAGGCAACCCTGGGGACTAGCGGGAGGGCCGAGCTCCTACGAGCAGTACTTC; CDR3aa: CAWRQPWGLAGGPSSYEQYF
v_gene: TRBV6-2/TRBV6-3; d_gene: TRBD2; j_gene: TRBJ2-1; len: 13; abundance: -; CDR3nt: TGTGCCAGCAGTTATTGGGGGACTAGTGAGCAGTTCTTC; CDR3aa: CASSYWGTSEQFF
v_gene: TRBV9; d_gene: TRBD2; j_gene: TRBJ2-7; len: 16; abundance: few; CDR3nt: TGTGCCAGCAGCGTAGGGGGAGGGCCAGCGATCCACGAGCAGTACTTC; CDR3aa: CASSVGGGPAIHEQYF
v_gene: TRBV7-6; d_gene: TRBD2; j_gene: TRBJ2-1; len: 16; abundance: -; CDR3nt: TGTGCCAGCAGCCGCGGGACTAGCGGGGGCCACAATGAGCAGTTCTTC; CDR3aa: CASSRGTSGGHNEQFF
v_gene: TRBV12-3/TRBV12-4; d_gene: TRBD1; j_gene: TRBJ1-2; len: 15; abundance: -; CDR3nt: TGTGCCAGCAGACTTACAGGGGTGATTTCCTATGGCTACACCTTC; CDR3aa: CASRLTGVISYGYTF
v_gene: TRBV18; d_gene: TRBD1; j_gene: TRBJ1-5; len: 15; abundance: -; CDR3nt: TGTGCCAGCTCACCAGAGACAGGGGTTTTACAGCCCCAGCATTTT; CDR3aa: CASSPETGVLQPQHF
v_gene: TRBV7-7; d_gene: -; j_gene: TRBJ2-2; len: 17; abundance: -; CDR3nt: TGTGCTAGCAGCCGAGTCGAGGTGGGAACAGGCACCGGGGAGCTGTTTTTT; CDR3aa: CASSRVEVGTGTGELFF
v_gene: TRBV5-1; d_gene: TRBD2; j_gene: TRBJ2-3; len: 15; abundance: -; CDR3nt: TGCGCCAGCAGCCTTAGCGGGAGTGAGACAGATACGCAGTATTTT; CDR3aa: CASSLSGSETDTQYF
v_gene: TRBV5-1; d_gene: -; j_gene: TRBJ1-5; len: 15; abundance: -; CDR3nt: TGCGCCAGCAGCTTAGGCAGGGGCCCGGGTCAGCCCCAGCATTTT; CDR3aa: CASSLGRGPGQPQHF
v_gene: TRBV7-9; d_gene: TRBD1; j_gene: TRBJ1-4; len: 14; abundance: once; CDR3nt: TGTGCCAGCAGCTCGCCGGACAGGGATGAAAAACTGTTTTTT; CDR3aa: CASSSPDRDEKLFF